The 20 T cell receptor beta chains reported below all come from one sample, sequenced in a study of CD8 T cells in Susac syndrome. It was with random hexamers that roughly 0.5 to 1 ug RNA was reverse transcribed. TCRdb recomputed calls from the immunoSEQ multiplex PCR reads with MiXCR, one row per CDR3 protein. The sample contains about 200,000 distinct CDR3 sequences, 75% to 95% of which appear only once. The specimen sequenced was CD4+ T cells from PBMCs. These receptors all stem from a human donor with Susac syndrome.

The rearrangement uses TRBV6-6 and TRBJ1-1, with D tentatively TRBD1 (5 bases). Trimming pared 5 bases from V and 2 bases from J, leaving 9 bases between. Germline lookup yields CDR1 MNHNY and CDR2 SVGAGI (reference sequence). The CDR3 sequence is 13 residues long. The CDR3 region is CASSTDRNTEAFF. CDR3 sequence (DNA): TGTGCCAGCAGTACCGACAGAAACACTGAAGCTTTCTTT.

The rearrangement uses TRBV15 and TRBJ1-1; D is unclear. This CDR3 is 14 amino acids long. Per germline, CDR1 LNHNV and CDR2 YYDKDF (reference sequence). Trimming cost V 2 bases and J 0 bases, with 7 bases left between them. Written as DNA, the CDR3 is TGTGCCACCAGCAGAAATAGAATGAACACTGAAGCTTTCTTT. It is translated as CATSRNRMNTEAFF.

The genes are TRBV12-3 or TRBV12-4 and TRBJ2-2; D gene unclear. V lost 6 bases, J lost 6 bases, and 14 bases lay in between. The CDR3 extends over 14 amino acids. The CDR3 DNA sequence: TGTGCCAGCAGGGCCGGGCAGGCAGCCGGGGAGCTGTTTTTT. It codes for CASRAGQAAGELFF.

The chain employs TRBV6-5 and TRBJ2-3, with D tentatively TRBD2 (5 bases). The CDR3 has 14 amino acids. The V end was cut by 8 bases, the J end by 1 base, with 13 bases between. Germline CDR1 MNHEY, CDR2 SVGAGI. CDR3 in amino acids: CASSRLTRTDTQYF. The CDR3 DNA reads TGTGCCAGCTCTCGACTAACCCGCACAGATACGCAGTATTTT.

This clonotype was seen more than once but under ten times. CDR3 nucleotide sequence: TGTGCCAGCGGGGCACAGGAGGGTAAACACTACGAGCAGTACTTC. This codes for CASGAQEGKHYEQYF. The chain joins TRBV2 to TRBJ2-7, with a weak D call TRBD2 (6 bases). The germline CDR1 and CDR2 sequences are SNHLY and FYNNEI. This CDR3 region has 15 residues. Trimming left V 8 bases short and J 3 bases short, with 20 bases between.

The chain has TRBV6-5 and TRBJ1-2; no clear D. Trimming took 3 bases from V and 1 from J, leaving 9 bases between them. CDR3 size: 14 residues. Per germline, CDR1 MNHEY and CDR2 SVGAGI. CDR3 residues: CASSYDTSNYGYTF. CDR3 bases: TGTGCCAGCAGTTATGACACTAGTAACTATGGCTACACCTTC.

The chain recombines TRBV24-1 with TRBJ2-3, with a tentative D call TRBD2 (5 bases). Trimming pared 5 bases from V and 0 bases from J, leaving 17 bases between. The CDR3 sequence is 17 residues long. The V gene's germline CDR1 is KGHDR and CDR2 SFDVKD. This CDR3 reads CATSGGTGSPSTDTQYF. The CDR3 nucleotides are TGTGCCACCAGTGGGGGTACGGGGTCCCCCAGCACAGATACGCAGTATTTT.

The J gene is TRBJ1-2, the V gene TRBV4-2, with a tentative D call TRBD1 (6 bases). V was clipped by 5 bases and J by 1 base, with 20 bases between them. Per the germline V gene, CDR1 is LGHNA and CDR2 is YNFKEQ. This CDR3 is built from 17 residues. The CDR3 DNA is TGTGCCAGCAGCGAATCCGGGACATCCGCTATTAACTATGGCTACACCTTC. It yields the protein CASSESGTSAINYGYTF.

This chain links TRBV6-5 with TRBJ2-5; a possible D gene is TRBD1 (6 bases). CDR1 and CDR2 from the germline V gene are MNHEY and SVGAGI. This CDR3 has 14 amino acids. V lost 5 bases, J lost 5 bases, and 15 bases lay in between. In nucleotides, the CDR3 is TGTGCCAGCAGTATACAGGGTTTCGGGGAGACCCAGTACTTC. It specifies CASSIQGFGETQYF.

This chain links TRBV6-5 with TRBJ1-2; D not resolved. Germline V gene sequence: CDR1 MNHEY, CDR2 SVGAGI. The CDR3 is made up of 13 amino acids. The germline V and J ends were trimmed by 0 bases and 8 bases, with 10 bases remaining between them. DNA of the CDR3: TGTGCCAGCAGTTACTCGACATATCGGGGCTACACCTTC. It yields the protein CASSYSTYRGYTF.

The rearrangement links TRBV20-1 to TRBJ2-7, with 9 nucleotides matching TRBD2. The V segment lost 3 bases and the J segment 4 bases; nucleotides outside the gene matches: 4. Germline CDR1 and CDR2: DFQATT and SNEGSKA (reference sequence). The CDR3 sequence is 13 residues long. The CDR3 coding sequence is TGCAGTGCTAGTGGGACTAGCATTTACGAGCAGTACTTC. Translation gives CSASGTSIYEQYF.

The rearrangement joins TRBV28 to TRBJ2-7; a weak D match, TRBD1 (6 bases). Per the germline V gene, CDR1 is MDHEN and CDR2 is SYDVKM. Trimming pared 7 bases from V and 0 bases from J, leaving 13 bases between. The length of the CDR3 is 14 residues. This chain's CDR3 is CASITTGSSYEQYF. Here the CDR3 DNA reads TGTGCCAGCATTACCACAGGGAGCTCCTACGAGCAGTACTTC.

This chain joins TRBV2 and TRBJ2-5; 13 bases are a match to TRBD2. V lost 5 bases, J lost 4 bases, and 1 base stayed unmatched. CDR1 and CDR2 from the germline V gene are SNHLY and FYNNEI. This CDR3 comprises 14 residues. The CDR3 sequence: CASSRTSGGETQYF. In DNA, the CDR3 is TGTGCCAGCAGTCGGACTAGCGGGGGAGAGACCCAGTACTTC.

The rearrangement links TRBV12-3 or TRBV12-4 to TRBJ1-4, with no clear D. The V and J ends lost 3 bases and 6 bases respectively, with 8 bases between them. This CDR3 region has 13 residues. This chain's CDR3 is CASSFGVYEKLFF. CDR3 bases: TGTGCCAGCAGTTTCGGGGTATATGAAAAACTGTTTTTT.

The V gene is TRBV11-2, the J gene TRBJ2-4; TRBD1 is a possible D gene (5 bases). CDR3 size: 16 residues. The germline V gene encodes CDR1 SGHAT and CDR2 FQNNGV. Trimming left V 0 bases short and J 7 bases short, with 16 bases between. CDR3 DNA: TGTGCCAGCAGCTTAGATCACAGGCAGATCAGGAACATTCAGTACTTC. This translates into CASSLDHRQIRNIQYF.

The CDR3 region is CAWSEQGEKEKLFF. Here the CDR3 DNA reads TGTGCCTGGAGTGAACAGGGGGAGAAGGAAAAACTGTTTTTT. The chain links TRBV30 to TRBJ1-4; 8 bases agree with TRBD1. This CDR3 contains 14 residues. Germline values: CDR1 GTSNPN, CDR2 SVGIG (reference sequence). V was clipped by 1 base and J by 8 bases; unmatched bases: 6. The full variable domain, its missing parts supplied by reference TRBV30 and TRBJ1-4, is SQTIHQWPATLVQPVGSPLSLECTVEGTSNPNLYWYRQAAGRGLQLLFYSVGIGQISSEVPQNLSASRPQDRQFILSSKKLLLSDSGFYLCAWSEQGEKEKLFFGSGTQLSVL.

V and J are TRBV5-1 and TRBJ2-4, with TRBD1 as a possible D gene (5 bases). The V gene lost 5 bases and the J gene lost 8 bases, with 17 bases spanning the gap. The CDR3 is 14 amino acids. In germline, CDR1 is SGHRS, CDR2 YFSETQ. The CDR3 loop is CASSSQGPEDIQYF. CDR3 nucleotide sequence: TGCGCCAGCAGTTCGCAGGGCCCCGAGGACATTCAGTACTTC.

The table lists this clonotype with a few counts. The chain links TRBV28 to TRBJ1-2; D possibly corresponds to TRBD1 (5 bases). Germline CDR1 reads MDHEN; CDR2 reads SYDVKM. CDR3 length: 12 amino acids. The V end lost 6 bases, the J end lost 3 bases, and 8 bases lay between the germline ends. CDR3 in amino acids: CASSQGYYGYTF. The CDR3 DNA is TGTGCCAGCAGCCAGGGTTACTATGGCTACACCTTC.

The chain links TRBV20-1 to TRBJ1-2, with 12 bases lining up with TRBD1. The CDR3 is 16 residues long. The germline V gene encodes CDR1 DFQATT and CDR2 SNEGSKA (reference sequence). With V trimmed by 6 bases and J by 1 base, 9 bases remained unmatched. As DNA, the CDR3 is TGCAGTGCGGAGGGGACAGGGGGCTCCCTTAACTATGGCTACACCTTC. This encodes CSAEGTGGSLNYGYTF.

J is TRBJ2-7 and V is TRBV24-1; unclear D gene. Germline CDR1 and CDR2: KGHDR and SFDVKD. V lost 1 base and J lost 0, with 6 bases in between. The CDR3 length is 14 residues. CDR3 sequence (DNA): TGTGCCACCAGTGATTTCACAGACTCCTACGAGCAGTACTTC. This translates into CATSDFTDSYEQYF.